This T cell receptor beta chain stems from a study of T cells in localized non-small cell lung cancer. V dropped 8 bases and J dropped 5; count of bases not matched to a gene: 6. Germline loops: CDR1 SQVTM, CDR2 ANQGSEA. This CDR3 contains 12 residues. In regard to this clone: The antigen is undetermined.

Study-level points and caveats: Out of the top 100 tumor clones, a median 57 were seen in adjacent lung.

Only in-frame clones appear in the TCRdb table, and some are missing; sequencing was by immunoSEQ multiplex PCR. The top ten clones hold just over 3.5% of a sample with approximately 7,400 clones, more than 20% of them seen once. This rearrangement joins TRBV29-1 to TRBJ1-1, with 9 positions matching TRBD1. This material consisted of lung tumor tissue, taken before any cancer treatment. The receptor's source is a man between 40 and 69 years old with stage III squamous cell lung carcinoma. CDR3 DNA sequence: TGCAGCTTCGGGACAGGGAGGACTGAAGCTTTCTTT. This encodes CSFGTGRTEAFF.